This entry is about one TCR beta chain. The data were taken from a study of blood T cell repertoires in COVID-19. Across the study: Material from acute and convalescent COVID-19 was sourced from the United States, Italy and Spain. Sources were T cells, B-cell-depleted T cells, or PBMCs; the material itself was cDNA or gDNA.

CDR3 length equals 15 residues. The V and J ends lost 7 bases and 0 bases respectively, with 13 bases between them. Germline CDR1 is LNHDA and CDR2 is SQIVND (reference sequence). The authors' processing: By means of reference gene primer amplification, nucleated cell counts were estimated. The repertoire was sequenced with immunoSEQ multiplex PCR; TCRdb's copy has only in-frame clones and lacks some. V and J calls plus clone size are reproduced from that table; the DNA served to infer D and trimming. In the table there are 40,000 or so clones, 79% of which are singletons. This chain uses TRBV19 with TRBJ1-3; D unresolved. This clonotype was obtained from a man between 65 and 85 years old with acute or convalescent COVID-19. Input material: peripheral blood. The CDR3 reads CASTPWANSGNTIYF. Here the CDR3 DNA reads TGTGCCAGTACCCCATGGGCCAACTCTGGAAACACCATATATTTT.